This T cell receptor (beta chain) was profiled in a study of T cells after yellow fever vaccination. Looking at the study overall: The fractions with low cell numbers were processed using SMART-Seq v4 Ultra Low Input. Study-wide results and limits: The secondary response peaked faster, at day 5 versus 15, but was weaker. Re-detected after boosting: most primary clones, more than 95% of CD4 and about 90% of CD8.

Note on this clonotype: Its specificity is not known.

Each CDR3 protein is one row after TCRdb ran MiXCR on the 5' RACE reads. This table holds 300,000 or so distinct CDR3 sequences, around 8.6% found once. Sequencing used CD4+ T cells sorted from PBMCs, obtained 5 days after the yellow fever booster vaccination. This TCR was recovered from a man aged 18 to 29 who received the YFV17D yellow fever vaccine.

Here the CDR3 DNA reads TGTGCCAGCTCACCAGCTAGCGGGGGACGCTACGAGCAGTACTTC. Translated: CASSPASGGRYEQYF. The rearrangement links TRBV18 to TRBJ2-7, with 10 bases fitting TRBD2. The ends lost 2 bases at V and 3 bases at J; junction bases unmatched: 4. The CDR3 runs 15 residues. The germline CDR1 and CDR2 sequences are KGHSH and LQKENI.